Listed here are 30 T cell receptor beta chains from one sample, sequenced in a study of a mutant IDH1 vaccine in newly diagnosed glioma. Time point: baseline, week 1 (first vaccination visit). As for treatment: pre-vaccination baseline after standard-of-care therapy. The assay was immunoSEQ multiplex PCR, and TCRdb's table has in-frame clones only and misses some. Of 25,000 to 35,000 clones in the sample, over 75% were seen once. The sequences come from PBMCs, collected from a glioma patient treated with radiotherapy, temozolomide or both. The receptors originated from a man younger than 45 with glioma.

This clone was observed a handful of times. The chain links TRBV14 to TRBJ2-3, with 14 nucleotides matching TRBD2. With 8 bases clipped from V and 2 bases from J, the junction kept 15 bases outside the gene matches. This CDR3 is built from 19 residues. Germline CDR1 reads SGHDN; CDR2 reads FVKESK. CDR3 coding DNA: TGTGCCAGCGCCCCTGGACTAGCGGGAGGATGGAGGAACACAGATACGCAGTATTTT. This sequence encodes CASAPGLAGGWRNTDTQYF.

The CDR3 DNA is TGTGCCAGTAGTTCAACGACAGGGGACGAGCAGTACTTC. It specifies CASSSTTGDEQYF. The chain joins TRBV19 to TRBJ2-7; the match to TRBD1 covers 8 bases. V lost 5 bases to trimming and J lost 5 bases; unmatched junction nucleotides: 5. The CDR3 spans 13 residues. In germline, CDR1 is LNHDA, CDR2 SQIVND (reference sequence).

The chain combines TRBV7-3 with TRBJ2-5, with D hard to call. The germline V gene has CDR1 SGHTA and CDR2 FQGTGA. V lost 5 bases to trimming and J lost 3 bases, with 10 bases between them. The CDR3 is made up of 13 amino acids. CDR3 in amino acids: CASSLSVEETQYF. CDR3 nucleotide sequence: TGTGCCAGCAGCCTCAGTGTCGAAGAGACCCAGTACTTC.

The gene calls are TRBV5-5 and TRBJ1-1, with TRBD1 matching over 8 bases. The CDR3 runs to 16 residues. Trimming cost V 4 bases and J 6 bases; bases outside gene matches: 14. Germline CDR1 is SGHKS and CDR2 is YYEKEE (reference sequence). The CDR3, as DNA: TGTGCCAGCAGCCCGACAGGGGACCCCATTTTGGCTGAAGCTTTCTTT. This sequence encodes CASSPTGDPILAEAFF. Full variable domain (missing parts from reference TRBV5-5 and TRBJ1-1): DAGVTQSPTHLIKTRGQQVTLRCSPISGHKSVSWYQQVLGQGPQFIFQYYEKEERGRGNFPDRFSARQFPNYSSELNVNALLLGDSALYLCASSPTGDPILAEAFFGQGTRLTVV.

This clone is medium-sized in the sample. This chain joins TRBV4-1 and TRBJ2-7, with 7 bases lining up with TRBD1. This CDR3 contains 15 residues. The V gene's germline CDR1 is MGHRA and CDR2 YSYEKL. The trim removed 0 bases at V and 3 bases at J, leaving 5 bases unmatched. Here the CDR3 reads CASSQDWTGYYEQYF. CDR3 nucleotides: TGCGCCAGCAGCCAAGACTGGACAGGATACTACGAGCAGTACTTC.

This chain uses TRBV6-5 with TRBJ2-2; a weak D match, TRBD2 (6 bases). Germline lookup yields CDR1 MNHEY and CDR2 SVGAGI. The CDR3 length is 15 residues. V shed 5 bases and J shed 3 bases, with 13 bases lying between them. CDR3 in amino acids: CASSRRDFYTGELFF. CDR3 DNA: TGTGCCAGCAGTCGACGGGACTTCTACACCGGGGAGCTGTTTTTT.

The chain joins TRBV27 to TRBJ2-5, with D hard to call. V lost 3 bases and J lost 2, with 16 bases in between. This CDR3 is 16 amino acids long. Looked up from germline, CDR1 is MNHEY and CDR2 is SMNVEV (reference sequence). The CDR3 coding sequence is TGTGCCAGCAGTTTGTCTCCACTTCTGCGGCAAGAGACCCAGTACTTC. It translates to CASSLSPLLRQETQYF.

V gene TRBV6-1 combines with J gene TRBJ2-7; D is uncertain. V lost 0 bases, J lost 5 bases, and 2 bases lay in between. This CDR3 comprises 11 residues. Germline CDR1 and CDR2: MNHNS and SASEGT. Written as DNA, the CDR3 is TGTGCCAGCAGTGAAGCCCACGAGCAGTACTTC. Translation gives CASSEAHEQYF.

The rearrangement links TRBV14 to TRBJ1-4; D might be TRBD1 (5 bases). V was trimmed by 6 bases and J by 0 bases, leaving 14 bases between them. Germline V gene sequence: CDR1 SGHDN, CDR2 FVKESK. This CDR3 region has 16 residues. The DNA for the CDR3 is TGTGCCAGCAGTGAAGTAGTAGGGGCAACTAATGAAAAACTGTTTTTT. This encodes CASSEVVGATNEKLFF.

V gene TRBV6-6 combines with J gene TRBJ1-3; D might be TRBD1 (6 bases). Trimming cost V 7 bases and J 4 bases, with 14 bases left between them. The CDR3 extends over 14 amino acids. Germline V gene sequence: CDR1 MNHNY, CDR2 SVGAGI (reference sequence). CDR3 region: CASTETGSGNTIYF. CDR3 DNA sequence: TGTGCCAGCACCGAAACAGGGTCAGGAAACACCATATATTTT.

The genes are TRBV2 and TRBJ2-5; D gene unclear. V lost 3 bases and J 3 bases, leaving 8 bases between the germline ends. Germline V gene lookup returns CDR1 SNHLY and CDR2 FYNNEI. CDR3 size: 13 residues. The CDR3 spells CASSDYGEETQYF. The CDR3 DNA is TGTGCCAGCAGTGATTACGGTGAAGAGACCCAGTACTTC.

Only one count was recorded for this clone. This chain connects TRBV4-1 to TRBJ1-2; 7 bases are a match to TRBD1. Germline V gene data show CDR1 as MGHRA and CDR2 as YSYEKL. The CDR3 is made up of 16 amino acids. V lost 3 bases, J lost 0 bases, and 7 bases stayed unmatched. Here the CDR3 DNA reads TGCGCCAGCAGCCAGGGTGACAGGGATCCTAACTATGGCTACACCTTC. This sequence encodes CASSQGDRDPNYGYTF.

This chain's CDR3 is CASSIGGGDYGYTF. The CDR3 nucleotides are TGTGCCAGTAGTATAGGAGGGGGAGACTATGGCTACACCTTC. The chain is built from TRBV19 and TRBJ1-2; D possibly corresponds to TRBD1 (6 bases). The CDR3 consists of 14 residues. V was pared by 1 base and J by 3 bases, with 9 bases between. Germline V lookup: CDR1 LNHDA, CDR2 SQIVND (reference sequence).

The chain uses TRBV4-3 and TRBJ1-4, with D unresolved. Trimming left V 3 bases short and J 6 bases short, with 8 bases between. Germline V gene lookup returns CDR1 LGHNA and CDR2 YSLEER. This CDR3 spans 13 amino acids. The CDR3 coding sequence is TGCGCCAGCAGCCATACGAGGGATGAAAAACTGTTTTTT. Translation gives CASSHTRDEKLFF.

This clone was seen just once. The chain has TRBV5-1 and TRBJ2-2, with 13 bases lining up with TRBD2. Losses at the gene ends were 3 bases for V and 6 bases for J; bases not matched to a gene: 2. The CDR3 sequence is 15 residues long. Germline CDR1 and CDR2: SGHRS and YFSETQ. The CDR3 DNA is TGCGCCAGCAGCTCAGGACTAGCGGGAGCCGGGGAGCTGTTTTTT. Translated, it gives CASSSGLAGAGELFF.

This clone was found once. This chain links TRBV10-3 with TRBJ2-1; D is uncertain. The V end lost 2 bases, the J end lost 13 bases, and 9 bases lay between the germline ends. The CDR3 sequence is 11 residues long. Per germline, CDR1 ENHRY and CDR2 SYGVKD. CDR3 region: CAISEGSGQFF. DNA for the CDR3: TGTGCCATCAGTGAGGGTTCAGGACAGTTCTTC.

In this sample, this clone turned up once. J is TRBJ1-1 and V is TRBV7-6, with unresolved D. Germline V gives CDR1 SGHVS, CDR2 FNYEAQ. The length of the CDR3 is 13 residues. Trimming cost V 5 bases and J 10 bases, with 17 bases left between them. The DNA of the CDR3 is TGTGCCAGCAGCCCGCGGTCCCTTGGCGGAGCTTTCTTT. Encoded protein: CASSPRSLGGAFF.

The V and J genes are TRBV19 and TRBJ1-3; 9 bases are shared with TRBD1. Germline-derived CDR1 and CDR2 are LNHDA and SQIVND (reference sequence). The CDR3 spans 14 residues. Losses at the gene ends were 8 bases for V and 0 bases for J; bases not matched to a gene: 2. CDR3 bases: TGTGCCAGTCACAGGGGGCTCTCTGGAAACACCATATATTTT. Translation: CASHRGLSGNTIYF.

This chain uses TRBV5-1 with TRBJ1-1; D gene ambiguous. The CDR3 runs to 13 residues. Germline V gives CDR1 SGHRS, CDR2 YFSETQ. V shed 0 bases and J shed 1 base, with 4 bases lying between them. The CDR3 is CASSLEGNTEAFF. The CDR3 nucleotides read TGCGCCAGCAGCTTGGAGGGGAACACTGAAGCTTTCTTT.

The chain is built from TRBV14 and TRBJ2-7, with TRBD2 matching over 8 bases. The CDR3 consists of 17 residues. Losses at the gene ends were 4 bases for V and 3 bases for J; bases not matched to a gene: 14. Germline CDR1 reads SGHDN; CDR2 reads FVKESK. In nucleotides, the CDR3 is TGTGCCAGCAGCCGCGGTCACCCAGCGGGAGTCGTCTACGAGCAGTACTTC. Amino acid sequence: CASSRGHPAGVVYEQYF.

The V gene is TRBV7-6, the J gene TRBJ2-1; unclear D gene. CDR3 length equals 12 residues. Germline lookup yields CDR1 SGHVS and CDR2 FNYEAQ. V shed 5 bases and J shed 8 bases, with 10 bases lying between them. The CDR3 DNA sequence: TGTGCCAGCAGCAGATCTAGGGATGAGCAGTTCTTC. Translating gives CASSRSRDEQFF.

In regard to this clone: Other DNA sequences of this sample code for an identical CDR3. CDR3 residues: CASSETYNEQFF. CDR3 in DNA: TGTGCCAGCAGTGAGACCTACAATGAGCAGTTCTTC. V and J are TRBV6-1 and TRBJ2-1, with unresolved D. Looked up from germline, CDR1 is MNHNS and CDR2 is SASEGT. This CDR3 region has 12 residues. The V gene lost 3 bases and the J gene lost 2 bases, with 2 bases spanning the gap.

The chain carries TRBV2 and TRBJ2-1; TRBD1 aligns across 7 bases. CDR3 length: 15 residues. Germline loops: CDR1 SNHLY, CDR2 FYNNEI. V shed 6 bases and J 2 bases; nucleotides not matched to a gene: 7. CDR3 DNA: TGTGCCAGCAGGAGAGACAGGGATCCCTACAATGAGCAGTTCTTC. Translated: CASRRDRDPYNEQFF.

The chain employs TRBV7-9 and TRBJ2-5, with 11 bases matching TRBD2. This CDR3 spans 16 amino acids. Per the germline V gene, CDR1 is SEHNR and CDR2 is FQNEAQ (reference sequence). V lost 5 bases, J lost 0 bases, and 5 bases stayed unmatched. CDR3 protein: CASSPRTSGYQETQYF. The CDR3 coding sequence is TGTGCCAGCAGCCCCCGGACTAGCGGGTACCAAGAGACCCAGTACTTC.

J is TRBJ1-4 and V is TRBV5-1; D possibly corresponds to TRBD1 (6 bases). CDR1 and CDR2 (germline): SGHRS, YFSETQ. Trimming removed 5 bases at V and 6 bases at J, with 14 bases between. CDR3 size: 14 residues. The CDR3 DNA reads TGCGCCAGCAGGTCAACCGGGGGCGATGAAAAACTGTTTTTT. Translating it yields CASRSTGGDEKLFF. The whole variable domain, remainder taken from reference TRBV5-1 and TRBJ1-4, is KAGVTQTPRYLIKTRGQQVTLSCSPISGHRSVSWYQQTPGQGLQFLFEYFSETQRNKGNFPGRFSGRQFSNSRSEMNVSTLELGDSALYLCASRSTGGDEKLFFGSGTQLSVL.

The CDR3 protein is CASSTGTGGYEQYF. CDR3 coding DNA: TGTGCCAGCAGTACCGGGACAGGGGGATACGAGCAGTACTTC. The rearrangement joins TRBV27 to TRBJ2-7; 11 nucleotides agree with TRBD1. CDR3 length: 14 amino acids. V trimming: 5 bases; J trimming: 4 bases; junction bases outside the gene matches: 4. Per the germline V gene, CDR1 is MNHEY and CDR2 is SMNVEV (reference sequence).

The chain employs TRBV15 and TRBJ2-1; D remains unclear. Germline CDR1 LNHNV, CDR2 YYDKDF (reference sequence). V dropped 1 base and J dropped 4 bases, with 5 bases sitting between them. The CDR3 has 13 residues. In DNA, the CDR3 is TGTGCCACCAGCAGAGTAGTTTACAATGAGCAGTTCTTC. Amino acid sequence: CATSRVVYNEQFF.

This clone was counted between two and nine times. The chain has TRBV27 and TRBJ2-2, with 10 bases identical to TRBD2. The CDR3 loop spans 14 amino acids. V lost 5 bases, J lost 6 bases, and 3 bases stayed unmatched. Per the germline V gene, CDR1 is MNHEY and CDR2 is SMNVEV (reference sequence). CDR3 nucleotide sequence: TGTGCCAGCAGTCCCCTAGCGGGAGCCGGGGAGCTGTTTTTT. It yields the protein CASSPLAGAGELFF.

The genes are TRBV4-3 and TRBJ2-6; maybe TRBD2 (5 bases). Trimming cost V 4 bases and J 4 bases, with 20 bases left between them. Germline lookup yields CDR1 LGHNA and CDR2 YSLEER. CDR3 length: 18 amino acids. CDR3 in amino acids: CASSPTRADPSGANVLTF. In DNA form, the CDR3 reads TGCGCCAGCAGCCCCACTAGGGCGGATCCCTCCGGGGCCAACGTCCTGACTTTC.

V gene TRBV5-1 combines with J gene TRBJ2-5; the D is unclear. CDR1 is SGHRS and CDR2 is YFSETQ in the germline V gene. Trimming removed 2 bases at V and 2 bases at J, with 10 bases between. CDR3 length: 14 residues. The DNA of the CDR3 is TGCGCCAGCAGCTTAAACAGCCTACAAGAGACCCAGTACTTC. It codes for CASSLNSLQETQYF.